What follows are 2 T cell receptor beta chains derived from one specimen sequenced in a study of T cells in Graves' hyperthyroidism and ophthalmopathy. Amplified TCR beta CDR3 regions derived from RNA transcripts. Primed by the HTBI set, a first-round RT-PCR was run on the TCR CDR3. From the multiplex PCR reads, TCRdb called clonotypes with MiXCR, one entry per CDR3 protein. Of 480,000 or so distinct CDR3 sequences in the sample, around 15% were seen once. Sequenced material: blood. The source of these receptors is a woman under 30 with Graves' hyperthyroidism.

At least ten counts were recorded for this clonotype. The rearrangement uses TRBV6-1 and TRBJ2-5, with D perhaps matching TRBD1 (5 bases). The germline gives CDR1 MNHNS, CDR2 SASEGT. Trimming left V 6 bases short and J 3 bases short, with 5 bases between. The CDR3 is made up of 11 amino acids. The CDR3 loop reads CASRGEETQYF. In DNA form, the CDR3 reads TGTGCCAGCAGAGGGGAAGAGACCCAGTACTTC.

A few counts support this clonotype. A much bigger clone sits one base away, suggesting this may be a read error. The chain employs TRBV12-3 or TRBV12-4 and TRBJ1-4; D is uncertain. There are 15 residues in the CDR3. In nucleotides, the CDR3 is TGTGCCAGCAGTTTAGGTCGGCAGTCTAATGGAAAACTGTTTTTT. Its translation is CASSLGRQSNGKLFF.